This entry concerns a single TCR beta chain. Antigen unknown. This table comes from immunoSEQ multiplex PCR, and its TCRdb copy is limited to in-frame clones, with some not included. Of tens of thousands of clones in the sample, roughly 89% were seen once. The data were taken from a study of T cell responses to AZD1222 COVID-19 vaccine. Study-level results: Possibly, clonal diversity was underestimated; donors were largely white British and included more females.

The germline CDR1 and CDR2 sequences are SGHVS and FQNEAQ. There are 18 residues in the CDR3. J lost 0 bases, V lost 5 bases, and 9 bases had no gene match. This clonotype was obtained from an adult in good health. The chain is built from TRBV7-8 and TRBJ2-7, with 14 bases identical to TRBD2. The sample consisted of peripheral blood, taken on day 0 of AZD1222 vaccination. CDR3 coding DNA: TGTGCCAGCAGCGAGTCCGGGACTAGCGGGGGTCCCTCCTACGAGCAGTACTTC. Amino acids: CASSESGTSGGPSYEQYF.